This TCR beta chain originates from a study of T cell responses to AZD1222 COVID-19 vaccine. Concerning this clone itself: Its antigen is still unknown.

V was pared by 3 bases and J by 4 bases, with 11 bases between. Germline lookup yields CDR1 LNHDA and CDR2 SQIVND (reference sequence). The CDR3 length is 14 residues. Measured with immunoSEQ multiplex PCR; TCRdb has only the in-frame clones, and not every one. The table shows 200,000 to 250,000 clones, with about 95% occurring only once. Study-level results: Spike-specific TCR repertoires showed rising breadth and depth after two AZD1222 doses. Nearly half of unique spike-specific TCRs reportedly avoided B.1.351 and B.1.1.7 mutated regions. Baseline serology detected seropositivity in only six AZD1222 recipients. Every sample of the repertoires postdated the peak T cell response.

The specimen comprised peripheral blood, sampled 28 days after the second dose of the MenACWY control vaccine. The clonotype was recovered from an adult who received the MenACWY meningococcal vaccine as a control. The chain recombines TRBV19 with TRBJ2-3; TRBD2 might be the D (5 bases). The CDR3 sequence is CASSIRAESDTQYF. CDR3 DNA: TGTGCCAGTAGTATCCGAGCGGAGTCAGATACGCAGTATTTT.